A single TCR beta chain is shown here with its context. The antigen remains unidentified. Profiling relied on immunoSEQ multiplex PCR, and the TCRdb table lists in-frame clones only, not all of them. The table shows some 31,000 clones, with around 85% occurring only once. The sample is drawn from a study of monozygotic twins with cystic fibrosis. In the study overall: Libraries were built from 3 to 3.5 micrograms of fragmented DNA using about 15 PCR cycles.

V was shortened by 4 bases and J by 4 bases, with 8 bases between the two germline ends. The CDR3 contains 12 residues. Per germline, CDR1 SGHKS and CDR2 YYEKEE (reference sequence). Whole-study findings and limits: Clonality was generally low (median around 0.01), higher in the most severe patients. Unrelated CF individuals shared fewer identical clonotypes than monozygotic CF twins. V usage most resembled the co-twin in 13 of 16 pairs.

The receptor comes from a girl aged 2 to 9 with cystic fibrosis. The sample taken for sequencing was blood. The chain joins TRBV5-5 to TRBJ1-2; D remains ambiguous. The CDR3 loop is CASSEDGYGYTF. The DNA for the CDR3 is TGTGCCAGCAGCGAGGACGGCTATGGCTACACCTTC.